Below, 14 T cell receptor beta chains from the same sample are listed, as sequenced in a study of T cell responses to AZD1222 COVID-19 vaccine. The assay was immunoSEQ multiplex PCR, and TCRdb's table has in-frame clones only and misses some. The table records 95,000 to 100,000 clones, 70% to 90% of them present only once. The source material was peripheral blood, sampled on day 0 of AZD1222 vaccination. The receptors shown here come from an adult in good health.

The chain links TRBV28 to TRBJ1-2; D remains unclear. V was shortened by 1 base and J by 2 bases, with 2 bases between the two germline ends. This CDR3 has 12 residues. The germline V gene has CDR1 MDHEN and CDR2 SYDVKM. The CDR3 loop reads CASSLYNYGYTF. The DNA of the CDR3 is TGTGCCAGCAGTTTATACAACTATGGCTACACCTTC.

The CDR3 sequence is CASSPTGDQPQHF. In nucleotides, the CDR3 is TGTGCCAGTAGTCCCACAGGGGATCAGCCCCAGCATTTT. The chain recombines TRBV19 with TRBJ1-5; TRBD1 matches 7 bases. J lost 5 bases, V lost 5 bases, and 3 bases had no gene match. Germline-derived CDR1 and CDR2 are LNHDA and SQIVND (reference sequence). The CDR3 covers 13 residues.

The rearrangement joins TRBV27 to TRBJ1-4; D ambiguous. This CDR3 spans 12 amino acids. Trimming left V 2 bases short and J 7 bases short, with 5 bases between. Germline loops: CDR1 MNHEY, CDR2 SMNVEV (reference sequence). CDR3 DNA: TGTGCCAGCAGTTTAAATGGTGAAAAACTGTTTTTT. Translated: CASSLNGEKLFF.

This chain links TRBV6-5 with TRBJ1-5, with a tentative D call TRBD1 (6 bases). V shed 6 bases and J shed 3 bases, with 12 bases lying between them. This CDR3 has 14 residues. From germline, CDR1 is MNHEY and CDR2 SVGAGI. CDR3 protein: CASSPDSLNQPQHF. The CDR3 nucleotides are TGTGCCAGCAGCCCGGACAGTCTCAATCAGCCCCAGCATTTT.

There are a few counts of this clone. This chain links TRBV30 with TRBJ1-2, with TRBD1 matching 7 bases. The trim removed 3 bases at V and 4 bases at J, leaving 8 bases unmatched. Germline V gene lookup returns CDR1 GTSNPN and CDR2 SVGIG (reference sequence). The CDR3 runs to 14 residues. DNA for the CDR3: TGTGCCTGGAGGCTCCAGGGGGGCGCCTATGGCTACACCTTC. Encoded protein: CAWRLQGGAYGYTF.

The chain combines TRBV30 with TRBJ1-5; D is perhaps TRBD1 (5 bases). Germline V CDR1 and CDR2: GTSNPN, SVGIG (reference sequence). The CDR3 runs to 14 residues. V was shortened by 0 bases and J by 3 bases, with 9 bases between the two germline ends. The DNA of the CDR3 is TGTGCCTGGAGTGTATTACAGGACAATCAGCCCCAGCATTTT. This codes for CAWSVLQDNQPQHF.

The table lists this clone with a few counts. The chain employs TRBV25-1 and TRBJ2-1, with 10 bases fitting TRBD1. Germline V CDR1 and CDR2: MGHDK, SYGVNS. CDR3 length: 13 amino acids. J gave up 6 bases and V 7 bases, and 3 bases lay outside the gene matches. The CDR3 sequence: CASKTGGLNEQFF. The CDR3 DNA sequence: TGTGCCAGCAAGACAGGGGGCCTCAATGAGCAGTTCTTC.

This rearrangement joins TRBV19 to TRBJ1-3; D is unclear. Per the germline V gene, CDR1 is LNHDA and CDR2 is SQIVND (reference sequence). The CDR3 has 15 residues. V was pared by 3 bases and J by 4 bases, with 13 bases between. This CDR3 reads CASSIGVHRGNTIYF. CDR3 sequence (DNA): TGTGCCAGTAGTATTGGTGTGCACCGCGGAAACACCATATATTTT.

The chain has TRBV7-2 and TRBJ2-7; no clear D gene. The V end was cut by 2 bases, the J end by 6 bases, with 14 bases between. The germline V gene has CDR1 SGHTA and CDR2 FQGNSA. The length of the CDR3 is 14 residues. CDR3 in amino acids: CASSLRIAPGEQYF. The CDR3 nucleotides read TGTGCCAGCAGCTTACGGATTGCGCCCGGCGAGCAGTACTTC.

The chain joins TRBV2 to TRBJ1-6; 7 positions match TRBD1. Germline trimming cut 6 bases from V and 7 bases from J; bases unmatched to any gene: 12. This CDR3 comprises 16 residues. CDR1 is SNHLY and CDR2 is FYNNEI in the germline V gene. The CDR3 nucleotides read TGTGCCAGCAGCAATCCGACAGGGCTTCGGAATTCACCCCTCCACTTT. Residues: CASSNPTGLRNSPLHF.

The CDR3 bases are TGTGCCAGCAGCTTAGCGGGCTCCTACGAGCAGTACTTC. Protein: CASSLAGSYEQYF. The rearrangement joins TRBV7-9 to TRBJ2-7; no clear D gene. The germline V and J ends were trimmed by 0 bases and 0 bases, with 3 bases remaining between them. The CDR3 extends over 13 amino acids. Looked up from germline, CDR1 is SEHNR and CDR2 is FQNEAQ (reference sequence).

The V and J genes are TRBV5-1 and TRBJ1-5; possible D gene TRBD1, 6 bases. V was pared by 5 bases and J by 5 bases, with 11 bases between. The CDR3 is made up of 13 amino acids. CDR1 is SGHRS, CDR2 YFSETQ, per germline. The CDR3 bases are TGCGCCAGCAGACAGGGATTGGATCAGCCCCAGCATTTT. Amino acids: CASRQGLDQPQHF.

This clone occurred a few times. The chain employs TRBV28 and TRBJ2-1; no clear D gene. The CDR3 contains 13 residues. V shed 2 bases and J shed 5 bases, with 7 bases lying between them. Germline assignment: CDR1 MDHEN and CDR2 SYDVKM. The CDR3 loop is CASSLLRNNEQFF. DNA for the CDR3: TGTGCCAGCAGTTTACTACGGAACAATGAGCAGTTCTTC.

The chain joins TRBV19 to TRBJ1-1; D ambiguous. CDR3 length equals 12 residues. Germline-derived CDR1 and CDR2 are LNHDA and SQIVND (reference sequence). V lost 3 bases, J lost 6 bases, and 8 bases lay in between. CDR3 protein: CASSIGGSEAFF. The CDR3 DNA sequence: TGTGCCAGTAGTATCGGCGGCTCTGAAGCTTTCTTT.